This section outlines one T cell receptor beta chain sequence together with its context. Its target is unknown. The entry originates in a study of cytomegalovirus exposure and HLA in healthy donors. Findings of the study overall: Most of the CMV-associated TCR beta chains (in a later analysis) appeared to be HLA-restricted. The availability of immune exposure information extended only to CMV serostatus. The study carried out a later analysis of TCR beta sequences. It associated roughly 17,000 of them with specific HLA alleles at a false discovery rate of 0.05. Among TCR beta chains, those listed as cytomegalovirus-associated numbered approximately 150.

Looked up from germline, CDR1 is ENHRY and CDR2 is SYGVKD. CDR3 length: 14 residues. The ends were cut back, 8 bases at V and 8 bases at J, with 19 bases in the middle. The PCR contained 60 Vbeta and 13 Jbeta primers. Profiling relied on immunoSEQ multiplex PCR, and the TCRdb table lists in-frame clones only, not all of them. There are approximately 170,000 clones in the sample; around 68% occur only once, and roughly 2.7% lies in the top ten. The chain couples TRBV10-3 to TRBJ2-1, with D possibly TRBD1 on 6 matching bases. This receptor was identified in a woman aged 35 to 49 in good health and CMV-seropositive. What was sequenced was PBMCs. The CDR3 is CAIATEGETDEQFF. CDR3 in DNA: TGTGCCATCGCCACAGAGGGGGAAACCGATGAGCAGTTCTTC.